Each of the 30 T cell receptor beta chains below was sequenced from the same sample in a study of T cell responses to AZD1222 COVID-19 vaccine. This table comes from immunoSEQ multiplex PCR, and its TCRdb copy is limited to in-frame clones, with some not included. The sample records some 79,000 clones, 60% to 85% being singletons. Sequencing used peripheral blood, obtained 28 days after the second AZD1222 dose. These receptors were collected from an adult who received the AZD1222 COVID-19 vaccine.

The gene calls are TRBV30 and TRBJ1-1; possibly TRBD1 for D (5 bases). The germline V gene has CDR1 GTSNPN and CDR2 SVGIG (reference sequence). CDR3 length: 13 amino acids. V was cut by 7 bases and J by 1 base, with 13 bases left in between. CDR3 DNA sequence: TGTGCCTTTGGGGCAGTTGGGAACACTGAAGCTTTCTTT. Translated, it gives CAFGAVGNTEAFF. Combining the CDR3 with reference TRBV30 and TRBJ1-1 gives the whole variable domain SQTIHQWPATLVQPVGSPLSLECTVEGTSNPNLYWYRQAAGRGLQLLFYSVGIGQISSEVPQNLSASRPQDRQFILSSKKLLLSDSGFYLCAFGAVGNTEAFFGQGTRLTVV.

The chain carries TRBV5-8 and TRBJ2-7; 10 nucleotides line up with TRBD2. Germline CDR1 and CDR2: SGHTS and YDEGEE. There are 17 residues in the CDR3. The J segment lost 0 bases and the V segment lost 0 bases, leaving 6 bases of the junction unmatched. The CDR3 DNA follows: TGTGCCAGCAGCTTGGCCCTACTAGCGGGGAGCTCCTACGAGCAGTACTTC. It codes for CASSLALLAGSSYEQYF.

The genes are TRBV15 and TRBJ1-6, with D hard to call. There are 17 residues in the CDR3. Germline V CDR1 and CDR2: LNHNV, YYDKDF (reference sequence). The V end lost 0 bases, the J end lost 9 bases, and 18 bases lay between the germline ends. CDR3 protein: CATSRDRPRQSSSPLHF. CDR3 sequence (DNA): TGTGCCACCAGCAGAGACCGGCCCAGGCAGTCAAGTTCACCCCTCCACTTT. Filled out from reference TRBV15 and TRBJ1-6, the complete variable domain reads DAMVIQNPRYQVTQFGKPVTLSCSQTLNHNVMYWYQQKSSQAPKLLFHYYDKDFNNEADTPDNFQSRRPNTSFCFLDIRSPGLGDTAMYLCATSRDRPRQSSSPLHFGNGTRLTVT.

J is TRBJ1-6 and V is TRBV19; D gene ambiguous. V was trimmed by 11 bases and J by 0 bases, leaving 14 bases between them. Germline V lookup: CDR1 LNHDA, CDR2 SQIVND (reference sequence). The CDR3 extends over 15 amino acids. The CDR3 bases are TGTGCCGCGTCCCGTGTGGGCTCCTATAATTCACCCCTCCACTTT. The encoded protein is CAASRVGSYNSPLHF.

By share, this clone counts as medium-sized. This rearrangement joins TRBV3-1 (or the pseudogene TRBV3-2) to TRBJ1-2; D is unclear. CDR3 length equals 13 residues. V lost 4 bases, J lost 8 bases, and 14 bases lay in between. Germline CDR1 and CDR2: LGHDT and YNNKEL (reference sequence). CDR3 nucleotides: TGTGCCAGCAGCCCCTTAGGAGCGAAAGGCTACACCTTC. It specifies CASSPLGAKGYTF.

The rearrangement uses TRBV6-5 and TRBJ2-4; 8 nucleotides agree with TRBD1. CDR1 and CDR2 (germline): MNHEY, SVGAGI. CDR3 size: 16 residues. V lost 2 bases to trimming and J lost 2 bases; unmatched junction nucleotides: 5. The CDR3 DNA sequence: TGTGCCAGCAGTTACCTGGACAGGGTAACCAAAAACATTCAGTACTTC. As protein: CASSYLDRVTKNIQYF.

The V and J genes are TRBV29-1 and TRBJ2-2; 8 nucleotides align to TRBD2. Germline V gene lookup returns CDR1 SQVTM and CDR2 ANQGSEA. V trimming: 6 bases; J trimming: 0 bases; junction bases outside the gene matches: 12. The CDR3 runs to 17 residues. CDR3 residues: CSVTRLATNPNTGELFF. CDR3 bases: TGCAGCGTCACCAGACTAGCGACAAACCCGAACACCGGGGAGCTGTTTTTT.

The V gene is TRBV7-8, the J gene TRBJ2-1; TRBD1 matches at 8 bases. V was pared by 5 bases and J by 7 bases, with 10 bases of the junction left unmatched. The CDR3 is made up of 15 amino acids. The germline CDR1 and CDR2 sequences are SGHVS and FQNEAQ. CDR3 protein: CASSNGQGLKNEQFF. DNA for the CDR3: TGTGCCAGCAGCAACGGACAGGGTCTCAAAAATGAGCAGTTCTTC.

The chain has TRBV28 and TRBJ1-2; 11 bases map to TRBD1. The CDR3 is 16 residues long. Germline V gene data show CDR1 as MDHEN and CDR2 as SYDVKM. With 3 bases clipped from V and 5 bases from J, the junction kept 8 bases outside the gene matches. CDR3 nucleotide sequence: TGTGCCAGCAGTTTGGCGGACGGACAGGGGGCGTATGGCTACACCTTC. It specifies CASSLADGQGAYGYTF.

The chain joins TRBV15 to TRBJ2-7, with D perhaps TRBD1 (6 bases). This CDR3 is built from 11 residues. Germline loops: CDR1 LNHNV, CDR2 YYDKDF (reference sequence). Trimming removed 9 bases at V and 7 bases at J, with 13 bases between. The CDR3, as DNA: TGTGCCACGGGACGAGGGGGTGAGCAGTACTTC. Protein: CATGRGGEQYF.

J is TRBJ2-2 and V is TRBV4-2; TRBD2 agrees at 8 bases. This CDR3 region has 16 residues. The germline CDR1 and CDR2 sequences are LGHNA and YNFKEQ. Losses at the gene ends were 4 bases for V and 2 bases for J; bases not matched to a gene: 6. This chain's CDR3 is CASSRELAGNTGELFF. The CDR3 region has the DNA TGTGCCAGCAGCCGGGAGCTAGCGGGTAACACCGGGGAGCTGTTTTTT.

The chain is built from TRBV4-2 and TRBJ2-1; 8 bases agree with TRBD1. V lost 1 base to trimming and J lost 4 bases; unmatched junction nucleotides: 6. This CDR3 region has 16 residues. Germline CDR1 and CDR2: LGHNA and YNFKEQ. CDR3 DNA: TGTGCCAGCAGCCAAGGGCCACAGGGGGGATACAATGAGCAGTTCTTC. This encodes CASSQGPQGGYNEQFF.

CDR3 in DNA: TGTGCCAGCAGTTTCGGGGCACTCTCCTACGAGCAGTACTTC. It is translated as CASSFGALSYEQYF. This sequence joins TRBV28 and TRBJ2-7; perhaps D is TRBD1 or TRBD2 (5 bases each). Germline loops: CDR1 MDHEN, CDR2 SYDVKM. V gave up 3 bases and J gave up 0 bases, with 9 bases separating them. CDR3 length: 14 residues.

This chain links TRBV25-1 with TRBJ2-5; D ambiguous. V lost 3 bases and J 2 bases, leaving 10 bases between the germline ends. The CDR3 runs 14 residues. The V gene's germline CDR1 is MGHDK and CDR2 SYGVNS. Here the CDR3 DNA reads TGTGCCAGCAGTGATCGGTTCGTTCAAGAGACCCAGTACTTC. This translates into CASSDRFVQETQYF.

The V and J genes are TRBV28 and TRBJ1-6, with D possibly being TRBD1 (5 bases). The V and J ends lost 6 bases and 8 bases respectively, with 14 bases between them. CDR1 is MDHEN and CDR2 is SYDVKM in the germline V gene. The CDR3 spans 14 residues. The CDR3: CASSVVWGYSPLHF. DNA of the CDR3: TGTGCCAGCAGCGTAGTATGGGGGTATTCACCCCTCCACTTT.

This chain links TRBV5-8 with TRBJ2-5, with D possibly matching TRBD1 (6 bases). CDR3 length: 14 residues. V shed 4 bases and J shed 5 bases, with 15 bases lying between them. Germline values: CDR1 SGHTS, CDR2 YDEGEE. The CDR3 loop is CASSPGQSPETQYF. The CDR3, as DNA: TGTGCCAGCAGCCCCGGACAGTCCCCGGAGACCCAGTACTTC.

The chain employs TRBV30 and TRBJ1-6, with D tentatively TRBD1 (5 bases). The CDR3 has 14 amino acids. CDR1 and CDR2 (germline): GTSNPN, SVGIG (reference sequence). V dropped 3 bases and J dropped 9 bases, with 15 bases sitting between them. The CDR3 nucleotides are TGTGCCTGGAGCATTAGGGGCTCGGGTTCACCCCTCCACTTT. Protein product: CAWSIRGSGSPLHF.

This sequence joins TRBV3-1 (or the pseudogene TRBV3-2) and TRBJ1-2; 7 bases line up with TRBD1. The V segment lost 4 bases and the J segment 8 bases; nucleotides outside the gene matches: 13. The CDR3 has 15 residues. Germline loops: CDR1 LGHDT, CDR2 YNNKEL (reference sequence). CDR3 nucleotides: TGTGCCAGCAGCCTGGGACAGTCGGATCTGGGGGGCTACACCTTC. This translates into CASSLGQSDLGGYTF.

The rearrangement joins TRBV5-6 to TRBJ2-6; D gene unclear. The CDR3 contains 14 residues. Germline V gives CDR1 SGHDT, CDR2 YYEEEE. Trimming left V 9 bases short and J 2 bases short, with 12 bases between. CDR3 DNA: TGTGCCACAACTGCGAGCCCTGGGGCCAACGTCCTGACTTTC. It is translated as CATTASPGANVLTF.

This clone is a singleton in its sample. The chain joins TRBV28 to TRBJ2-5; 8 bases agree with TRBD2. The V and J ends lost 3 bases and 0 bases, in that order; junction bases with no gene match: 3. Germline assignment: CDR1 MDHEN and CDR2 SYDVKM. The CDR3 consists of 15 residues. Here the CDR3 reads CASSFLLADQETQYF. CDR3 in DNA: TGTGCCAGCAGTTTTTTACTAGCGGACCAAGAGACCCAGTACTTC.

The CDR3: CASSLPGDLYEQYF. The CDR3 bases are TGTGCCAGCAGTTTACCGGGGGACCTCTACGAGCAGTACTTC. The chain employs TRBV28 and TRBJ2-7; a weak D match, TRBD2 (6 bases). Germline CDR1 is MDHEN and CDR2 is SYDVKM. Deletions cut 2 bases from V and 3 bases from J, with 11 bases between. The CDR3 spans 14 residues.

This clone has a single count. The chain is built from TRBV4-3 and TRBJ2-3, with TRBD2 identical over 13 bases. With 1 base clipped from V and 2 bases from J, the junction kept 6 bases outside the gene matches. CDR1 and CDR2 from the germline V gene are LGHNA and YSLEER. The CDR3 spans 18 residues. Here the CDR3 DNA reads TGCGCCAGCAGCCAAGCGCCCGGGACTAGCGGGATCACAGATACGCAGTATTTT. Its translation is CASSQAPGTSGITDTQYF.

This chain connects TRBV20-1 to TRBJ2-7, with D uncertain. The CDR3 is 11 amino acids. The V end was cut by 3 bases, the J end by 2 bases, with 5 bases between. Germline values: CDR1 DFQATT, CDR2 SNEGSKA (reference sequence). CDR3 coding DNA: TGCAGTGCTAGCCGTACCTACGAGCAGTACTTC. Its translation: CSASRTYEQYF.

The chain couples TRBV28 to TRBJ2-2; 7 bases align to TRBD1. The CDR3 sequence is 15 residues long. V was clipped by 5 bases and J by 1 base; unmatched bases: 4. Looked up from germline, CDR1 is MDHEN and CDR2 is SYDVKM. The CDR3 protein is CASSPWTGNTGELFF. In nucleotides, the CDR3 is TGTGCCAGCAGTCCCTGGACAGGGAACACCGGGGAGCTGTTTTTT.

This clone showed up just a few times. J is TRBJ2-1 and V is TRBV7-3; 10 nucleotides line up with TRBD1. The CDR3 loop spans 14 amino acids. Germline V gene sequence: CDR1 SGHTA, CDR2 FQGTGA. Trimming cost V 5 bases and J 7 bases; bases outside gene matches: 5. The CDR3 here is CASSRDRGGNEQFF. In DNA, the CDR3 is TGTGCCAGCAGCCGGGACAGGGGCGGGAATGAGCAGTTCTTC.

The CDR3 DNA is TGTGCCAGCAGCCAGGACAGGGGGCCCGAAGCGAAGTACTTC. Its translation is CASSQDRGPEAKYF. The chain has TRBV7-2 and TRBJ2-4; TRBD1 matches 11 bases. Trimming removed 5 bases from V and 14 bases from J; junction bases left unmatched: 11. This CDR3 is 14 amino acids long. Germline V gene sequence: CDR1 SGHTA, CDR2 FQGNSA.

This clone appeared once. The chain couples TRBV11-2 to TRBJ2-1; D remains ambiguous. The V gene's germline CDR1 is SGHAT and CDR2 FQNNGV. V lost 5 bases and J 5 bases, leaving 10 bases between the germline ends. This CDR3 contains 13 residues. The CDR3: CASSPARHNEQFF. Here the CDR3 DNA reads TGTGCCAGCAGCCCCGCTAGGCACAATGAGCAGTTCTTC.

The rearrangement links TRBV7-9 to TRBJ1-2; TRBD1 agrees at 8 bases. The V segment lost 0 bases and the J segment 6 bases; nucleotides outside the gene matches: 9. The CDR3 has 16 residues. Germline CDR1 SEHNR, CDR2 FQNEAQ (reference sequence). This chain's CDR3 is CASSLADPTGGNGYTF. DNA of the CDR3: TGTGCCAGCAGCTTAGCCGACCCTACAGGGGGTAATGGCTACACCTTC.

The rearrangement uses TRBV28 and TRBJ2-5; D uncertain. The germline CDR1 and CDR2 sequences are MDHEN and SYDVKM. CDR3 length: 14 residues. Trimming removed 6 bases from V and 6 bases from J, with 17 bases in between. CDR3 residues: CASSAHGTTKTQYF. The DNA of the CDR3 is TGTGCCAGCAGCGCTCATGGCACAACTAAGACCCAGTACTTC.

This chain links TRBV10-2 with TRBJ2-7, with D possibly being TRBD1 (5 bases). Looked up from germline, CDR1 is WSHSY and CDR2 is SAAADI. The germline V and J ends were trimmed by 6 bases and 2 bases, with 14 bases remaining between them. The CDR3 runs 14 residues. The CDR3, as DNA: TGCGCCAGCAGCTCCGCTCAGGGAACCTACGAGCAGTACTTC. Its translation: CASSSAQGTYEQYF.